This T cell receptor beta chain was sequenced in a study of human T cells and chemical hapten exposure. The authors' total RNA extraction used unfractionated whole blood. Worth noting for this clonotype: Its matching antigen is unknown.

Points from the study as a whole: DPC sensitization produced no change in TCRs with frequency above 1 in 1000.

For the library, individual cDNA molecules each received unique molecular identifiers. TCRdb processed the 5' RACE reads anew with MiXCR; each CDR3 protein has one entry. The sample lists about 81,000 distinct CDR3 sequences; about a sixth were seen once. The sequence derives from a female donor in good health.

Here the CDR3 reads CSVAGGVNQPQHF. CDR3 DNA sequence: TGCAGCGTTGCTGGCGGAGTCAATCAGCCCCAGCATTTT. The rearrangement uses TRBV29-1 and TRBJ1-5, with no clear D. The CDR3 consists of 13 residues. Germline CDR1 is SQVTM and CDR2 is ANQGSEA. V lost 4 bases to trimming and J lost 3 bases, with 10 bases between them.